The 24 T cell receptor beta chains below were found in one sample sequenced in a study of T cells expressing NK-cell markers. TCRdb processed the 5' RACE reads again and assigns one entry to each CDR3 protein, with no DNA. In total, the table holds fewer than 300,000 distinct CDR3 sequences. Sequenced material: blood T cells: a sorted CD56 or NKG2C T cell subset, CD4+ or CD8+ T cells, or bulk PBMC T cells (not recorded which). These receptors were collected from a woman between 18 and 75 years old in good health.

This sequence joins TRBV4-3 and TRBJ1-5; TCRdb names TRBD1, which stays unverified in the absence of DNA. CDR1 and CDR2 (germline): LGHNA, YSLEER. The CDR3 contains 18 residues. The chain's CDR3 is CASSQEVGGRSWNQPQHF.

The chain recombines TRBV12-3 or TRBV12-4 with TRBJ1-6; as DNA is missing, the TRBD1 call by TCRdb cannot be tested. This CDR3 contains 14 residues. The CDR3 here is CASSLGGVNSPLHF.

The chain links TRBV12-3 or TRBV12-4 to TRBJ1-5; without DNA, the TCRdb call of TRBD1 cannot be checked. CDR3 length: 15 amino acids. CDR3 residues: CATRGDSLSNQPQHF.

This chain joins TRBV29-1 and TRBJ2-1; lacking DNA, the TRBD1 call made by TCRdb goes unchecked. CDR1 is SQVTM and CDR2 is ANQGSEA in the germline V gene. The CDR3 contains 17 residues. The CDR3 is CSVEDPQGSTSYNEQFF.

V and J are TRBV7-3 and TRBJ2-3; as DNA is missing, the TRBD1 call by TCRdb cannot be tested. Looked up from germline, CDR1 is SGHTA and CDR2 is FQGTGA. This CDR3 region has 15 residues. CDR3 protein: CASSTEGGRTDTQYF.

The chain uses TRBV24-1 and TRBJ2-5; without DNA, the TCRdb call of TRBD1 cannot be checked. Germline CDR1 and CDR2: KGHDR and SFDVKD. The CDR3 has 15 residues. CDR3 in amino acids: CATSDEGGGKETQYF.

The chain has TRBV20-1 and TRBJ1-1; TCRdb designates TRBD1, a call that cannot be tested without DNA. The CDR3 is 14 residues long. Germline values: CDR1 DFQATT, CDR2 SNEGSKA (reference sequence). The CDR3 is CSHSGGVKDTEAFF.

This chain links TRBV28 with TRBJ2-3; TCRdb proposes TRBD1, but this gene call is untestable without DNA. Germline loops: CDR1 MDHEN, CDR2 SYDVKM. CDR3 length: 15 residues. The CDR3 region is CASSRPGGGTDTQYF.

The chain joins TRBV7-8 to TRBJ1-6. The CDR3 is made up of 15 amino acids. The germline CDR1 and CDR2 sequences are SGHVS and FQNEAQ. The CDR3 sequence: CASSLLAGNNSPLHF.

The chain employs TRBV18 and TRBJ2-5. The CDR3 has 12 residues. Germline CDR1 and CDR2: KGHSH and LQKENI. CDR3 sequence reads: CASSPLRETQYF.

The V call is TRBV12-3 or TRBV12-4, the J call TRBJ1-2; TCRdb picks TRBD1, but there is no DNA to check that call. This CDR3 region has 14 residues. The CDR3 sequence is CASSWTGGSRGYTF.

CDR3 sequence: CSASGGVGDTQYF. This rearrangement joins TRBV20-1 to TRBJ2-3. The CDR3 spans 13 residues. The germline V gene encodes CDR1 DFQATT and CDR2 SNEGSKA (reference sequence).

The CDR3 here is CASRLGPNEQFF. The genes are TRBV7-2 and TRBJ2-1; TCRdb outputs TRBD2, but without DNA this stays unchecked. The germline V gene has CDR1 SGHTA and CDR2 FQGNSA. The CDR3 runs 12 residues.

The chain combines TRBV11-1 with TRBJ2-3; as DNA is missing, the TRBD1 call by TCRdb cannot be tested. This CDR3 comprises 18 residues. Looked up from germline, CDR1 is SGHAT and CDR2 is FQDESV (reference sequence). CDR3 sequence: CASSPTPGHLPSTDTQYF. The whole variable domain, remainder taken from reference TRBV11-1 and TRBJ2-3, is EAEVAQSPRYKITEKSQAVAFWCDPISGHATLYWYRQILGQGPELLVQFQDESVVDDSQLPKDRFSAERLKGVDSTLKIQPAELGDSAMYLCASSPTPGHLPSTDTQYFGPGTRLTVL.

V usage is TRBV7-6 and J usage is TRBJ2-1; TCRdb lists TRBD1, though no DNA is available to test this call. This CDR3 region has 14 residues. Germline CDR1 and CDR2: SGHVS and FNYEAQ. The CDR3 region is CASSPLDSTNEQFF.

The chain is built from TRBV20-1 and TRBJ2-1; TCRdb lists TRBD1, though no DNA is available to test this call. The germline CDR1 and CDR2 sequences are DFQATT and SNEGSKA (reference sequence). The CDR3 runs 15 residues. The chain's CDR3 is CSAGARVLTYNEQFF.

The chain links TRBV24-1 to TRBJ2-3; without DNA, the TCRdb call of TRBD1 cannot be checked. The CDR3 extends over 16 amino acids. Looked up from germline, CDR1 is KGHDR and CDR2 is SFDVKD. The CDR3 sequence is CATPGAGGSYIDTQYF.

This sequence joins TRBV12-3 or TRBV12-4 and TRBJ2-2; checking the TCRdb D call of TRBD2 is not possible without DNA. The CDR3 consists of 14 residues. CDR3 residues: CASSRVGNTGELFF.

This sequence joins TRBV6-1 and TRBJ2-1; TCRdb outputs TRBD2, but without DNA this stays unchecked. The CDR3 sequence is 14 residues long. Germline V gives CDR1 MNHNS, CDR2 SASEGT. CDR3 loop: CASHLAGAYNEQFF.

The chain is built from TRBV7-9 and TRBJ2-1; the TRBD1 assignment by TCRdb is unverifiable without DNA. This CDR3 contains 16 residues. Germline V gene sequence: CDR1 SEHNR, CDR2 FQNEAQ (reference sequence). CDR3 amino acids: CASSDPQGEKPNEQFF.

This sequence joins TRBV18 and TRBJ2-5. Looked up from germline, CDR1 is KGHSH and CDR2 is LQKENI. The CDR3 has 13 amino acids. CDR3 protein: CASSPRGPETQYF.

V usage is TRBV5-1 and J usage is TRBJ2-5; TCRdb's D call of TRBD1 is untestable without DNA. The CDR3 consists of 14 residues. From germline, CDR1 is SGHRS and CDR2 YFSETQ. CDR3 amino acids: CASSLGTETETQYF.

The V and J genes are TRBV3-1 and TRBJ2-3; TCRdb returns TRBD2, unconfirmable since there is no DNA. Germline loops: CDR1 LGHDT, CDR2 YNNKEL (reference sequence). This CDR3 is built from 18 residues. The CDR3 here is CASSSRPTSGERTDTQYF.

This rearrangement joins TRBV9 to TRBJ2-7; TCRdb calls TRBD1, which cannot be checked without DNA. This CDR3 is 15 amino acids long. CDR1 is SGDLS and CDR2 is YYNGEE in the germline V gene. The CDR3 loop reads CASSVVPGPAGEQYF. The variable domain in full, completed from reference TRBV9 and TRBJ2-7, reads DSGVTQTPKHLITATGQRVTLRCSPRSGDLSVYWYQQSLDQGLQFLIQYYNGEERAKGNILERFSAQQFPDLHSELNLSSLELGDSALYFCASSVVPGPAGEQYFGPGTRLTVT.